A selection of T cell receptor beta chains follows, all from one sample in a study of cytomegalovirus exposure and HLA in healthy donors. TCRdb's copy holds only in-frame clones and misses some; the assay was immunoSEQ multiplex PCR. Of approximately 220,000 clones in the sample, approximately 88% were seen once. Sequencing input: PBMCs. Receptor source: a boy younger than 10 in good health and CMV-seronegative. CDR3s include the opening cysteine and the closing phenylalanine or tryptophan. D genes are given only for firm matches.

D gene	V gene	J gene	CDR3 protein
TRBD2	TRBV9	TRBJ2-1	CASSVVGGGNNEQFF
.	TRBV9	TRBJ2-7	CASSGQETAYEQYF
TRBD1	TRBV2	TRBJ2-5	CASRTGGETQYF
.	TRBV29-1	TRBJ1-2	CSVEEAYGYTF
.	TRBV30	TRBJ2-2	CAWSQGQQGWAGELFF
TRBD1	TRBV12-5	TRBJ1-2	CASGSPGGESGYTF
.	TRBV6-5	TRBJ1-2	CASSEWGTNGYTF
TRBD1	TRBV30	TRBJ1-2	CAWREKGRDRLYGYTF
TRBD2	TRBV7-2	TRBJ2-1	CASSLMASGRNEQFF
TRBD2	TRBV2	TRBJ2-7	CASSARTSGSSYEQYF
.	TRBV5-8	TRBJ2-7	CASSDPLEGIYEQYF
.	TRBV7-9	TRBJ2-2	CASSSRGSTNTGELFF
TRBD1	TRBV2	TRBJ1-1	CASIGEGQGPFF
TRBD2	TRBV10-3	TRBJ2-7	CAISDLYQAGLSSYEQYF
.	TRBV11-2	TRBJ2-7	CASSDIYEQYF
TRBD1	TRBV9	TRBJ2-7	CASSPTGGQWEQYF
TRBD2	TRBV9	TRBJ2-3	CASSVDETSGIRRSTDTQYF
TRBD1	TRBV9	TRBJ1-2	CASSGTGAPATNYGYTF
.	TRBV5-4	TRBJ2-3	CASSLREADTQYF
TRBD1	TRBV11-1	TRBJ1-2	CASSDRGLNYGYTF
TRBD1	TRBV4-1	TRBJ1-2	CASSHNIRDRAHGYTF
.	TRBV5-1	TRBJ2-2	CASSGGTARAGTGELFF
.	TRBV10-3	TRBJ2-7	CAISELASVDEQYF
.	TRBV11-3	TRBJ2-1	CASSLVLGPGNEQFF
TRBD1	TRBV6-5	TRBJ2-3	CASSYLGQGHTDTQYF
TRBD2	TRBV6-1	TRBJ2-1	CASSELERELDEQFF
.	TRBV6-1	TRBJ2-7	CASSVLRYEQYF
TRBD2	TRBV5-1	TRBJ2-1	CASSLGGRAGIF
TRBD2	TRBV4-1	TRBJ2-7	CASSQDFRGGEQYF
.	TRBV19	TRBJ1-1	CASLQGFTEAFF
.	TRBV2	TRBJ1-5	CASSQQGVGNQPQHF
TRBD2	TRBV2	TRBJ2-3	CASRGLAGGLTSTDTQYF
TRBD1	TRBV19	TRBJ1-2	CASSRPGTGYGYTF
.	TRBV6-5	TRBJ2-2	CASSYGTPNTGELFF
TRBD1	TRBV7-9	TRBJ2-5	CASSPQTGGQETQYF
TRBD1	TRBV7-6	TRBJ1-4	CASSFGQGGYEKLFF
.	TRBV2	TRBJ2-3	CASSDRALSTDTQYF
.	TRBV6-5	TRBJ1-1	CASSSRPDTEAFF
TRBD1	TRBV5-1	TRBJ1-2	CASSLGGTGGANYGYTF
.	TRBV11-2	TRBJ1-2	CASSSLTGTYGYTF
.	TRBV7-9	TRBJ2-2	CASSPWGGPNTGELFF
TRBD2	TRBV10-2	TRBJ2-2	CASRALGGGAVSGELFF
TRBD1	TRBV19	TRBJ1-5	CASSREAGQGAGQPQHF
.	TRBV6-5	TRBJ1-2	CASSRGGRRNYGYTF
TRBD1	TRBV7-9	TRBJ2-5	CASSLVWDRGGETQYF
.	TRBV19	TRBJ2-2	CASSMGLANTGELFF
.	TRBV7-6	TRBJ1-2	CASSSGGAGKGYTF
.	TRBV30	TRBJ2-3	CAWSAPRGRPGSDTQYF
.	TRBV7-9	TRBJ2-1	CASSLSGNEQFF
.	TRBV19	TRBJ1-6	CASSIVGRDNSPLHF
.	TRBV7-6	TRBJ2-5	CASSWGTQETQYF